These T cell receptor beta chains were read from a single sample in a study of T cell repertoires in cytomegalovirus infection. TCRdb used MiXCR to reprocess the reads, holding one entry per CDR3 protein. The sample consists of roughly 990,000 distinct CDR3 sequences, around 32% of them appearing once. No cognate antigen is known for these TCRs. The input for sequencing was cultured CD8+ T cells from PBMCs, taken from culture after CMV antigen stimulation. The receptors come from a human donor in good health (CMV status not recorded). Some clones in this sample may be carry-over from other donors' samples. The CDR3 runs from the conserved cysteine through the conserved F or W. D genes are given only for firm matches. For some rows the clone size is stated as once, few or many, or as a class when expanded; others skip it.

j_call v_call clone_size d_call cdr3_nt cdr3_aa
TRBJ2-3 TRBV20-1 . TRBD2 TGCAGTGCTAGCCGCCCCGGACTAGCGGGGGGCCCATCGCAGTATTTT CSASRPGLAGGPSQYF
TRBJ1-1 TRBV5-1 . . TGCGCCAGCAGCACCTTTATTCAGGGGAAGAACACTGAAGCTTTCTTT CASSTFIQGKNTEAFF
TRBJ2-7 TRBV7-2 many . TGTGCCAGCAGGAAAAGCTCCTACGAGCAGTACTTC CASRKSSYEQYF
TRBJ2-1 TRBV7-9 few . TGTGCCAGCAGCCAAGCCCGGGACCGATACAATGAGCAGTTCTTC CASSQARDRYNEQFF
TRBJ1-4 TRBV6-6 . TRBD1 TGTGCCAGCAGTTACTCGACCAGGGGGCACCATAATGAAAAACTGTTTTTT CASSYSTRGHHNEKLFF
TRBJ2-1 TRBV2 few . TGTGCCAGCATAATGACGGGATATGGTGAGCAGTTCTTC CASIMTGYGEQFF
TRBJ1-2 TRBV20-1 . TRBD1 TGCAGTGCTAGAGATTTAACGACAGGGGATGGTGATATGTATGGCTACACCTTC CSARDLTTGDGDMYGYTF
TRBJ1-1 TRBV7-6 . . TGTGCCAGCAGCTCGACGAGCGGGTTGAATACTGAAGCTTTCTTT CASSSTSGLNTEAFF
TRBJ1-1 TRBV7-6 many TRBD1 TGTGCCAGCAGCCTGGGGACAGGGGGCAGTAACACTGAAGCTTTCTTT CASSLGTGGSNTEAFF
TRBJ2-6 TRBV5-1 . . TGCGCCAGCAGCTTACCTTCGGACGGTAGCTCTGGGGCCAACGTCCTGACTTTC CASSLPSDGSSGANVLTF
TRBJ2-3 TRBV7-9 few . TGTGCCAGCCGAGGACACCATCCAACCAGTGGTACGCAGTATTTT CASRGHHPTSGTQYF
TRBJ1-2 TRBV10-3 . . TGTGCCATCAGTGACTTGGTGCATGGCTACACCTTC CAISDLVHGYTF
TRBJ2-2 TRBV6-5 few . TGTGCCAGCGGAGGAGCGGCGGGCGGGGAGCTGTTTTTT CASGGAAGGELFF
TRBJ1-6 TRBV27 few . TGTGCCAGCAGTTTATTTTACGGAAGCCTCCACTTT CASSLFYGSLHF
TRBJ1-1 TRBV19 few . TGTGCCAGTACTTTATCCTTGACATCTATCACTGAAGCTTTCTTT CASTLSLTSITEAFF
TRBJ2-1 TRBV6-6 . . TGTGCCAGCAGTTACTCGTCCGGGGACTACAATGAGCAGTTCTTC CASSYSSGDYNEQFF
TRBJ2-1 TRBV10-3 few . TGTGCCATCAGTGATTCGGACAGTCTCAATGAGCAGTTCTTC CAISDSDSLNEQFF
TRBJ2-5 TRBV2 . TRBD2 TGTGCCAGCACCCTTTACGGGACTAGCGGGGAAGAGACCCAGTACTTC CASTLYGTSGEETQYF
TRBJ1-1 TRBV7-9 many . TGTGCCAGCAGCTCCCCTCTGAACACTGAAGCTTTCTTT CASSSPLNTEAFF
TRBJ2-3 TRBV2 many . TGTGCCAGCAGTAGGTCGGATGGACAGATCACAGATACGCAGTATTTT CASSRSDGQITDTQYF
TRBJ2-1 TRBV7-2 . . TGTGCCAGCAGCTTAAGATTTGTATCGACGTTCGCCCCCCCCCCTTACAATGAGCAGTTCTTC CASSLRFVSTFAPPPYNEQFF
TRBJ2-1 TRBV27 . TRBD1 TGTGCCAGCAGTTTACTCGGGACAGCCGGCGATGAGCAGTTCTTC CASSLLGTAGDEQFF
TRBJ1-2 TRBV10-3 many . TGTGCCATCAGTGAGCACATCCTCAGAATATATGGCTACACCTTC CAISEHILRIYGYTF
TRBJ2-1 TRBV6-2/TRBV6-3 . TRBD1 TGTGCCAGCATCCGGGACAGGGGGCTCGGTGAGCAGTTCTTC CASIRDRGLGEQFF
TRBJ2-7 TRBV6-5 many TRBD1 TGTGCCAGCAGCCGGGACAGGAAGGACTACGAGCAGTACTTC CASSRDRKDYEQYF
TRBJ2-1 TRBV5-1 . . TGCGCCAGCAGCTTAACGCAGCCTGATTACAATGAGCAGTTCTTC CASSLTQPDYNEQFF
TRBJ1-5 TRBV27 . . TGTGCCAGCAGTTCCATCCCAGGGGTACTCGTCCAGCCCCAGCATTTT CASSSIPGVLVQPQHF
TRBJ1-1 TRBV6-1 many . TGTGCCAGCAGTGAAGTAAACAGGTGGACTGAAGCTTTCTTT CASSEVNRWTEAFF
TRBJ2-5 TRBV7-9 many TRBD2 TGTGCCAGCAGCTCGCCGACTAGCGGGGGCAAAGAGACCCAGTACTTC CASSSPTSGGKETQYF
TRBJ2-2 TRBV7-9 . TRBD2 TGTGCCAGCAGCTCCCCTCCGCGGAGCGGGGGCATCGACACCGGGGAGCTGTTTTTT CASSSPPRSGGIDTGELFF
TRBJ2-7 TRBV6-6 many TRBD2 TGTGCCAGCAGTTACTCGGGGGGGGTGAGCTCCTACGAGCAGTACTTC CASSYSGGVSSYEQYF
TRBJ2-3 TRBV27 . . TGTGCCAGCAGTAGAATAAGAAGCACAGATACGCAGTATTTT CASSRIRSTDTQYF
TRBJ1-6 TRBV6-5 few . TGTGCCAGCAGTTACTCGAATGGCCATAATCCGCCCCTCCACTTT CASSYSNGHNPPLHF
TRBJ2-2 TRBV6-1 many . TGTGCCAGCAGTGAAGCATCTGGGACCGGGGAGCTGTTTTTT CASSEASGTGELFF
TRBJ2-7 TRBV27 few TRBD1 TGTGCCAGCAGTTTACAACAGGGGGCCAAGGGCTACGAGCAGTACTTC CASSLQQGAKGYEQYF
TRBJ2-7 TRBV7-6 . . TGTGCCAGCAGCATCCCAGGGATCTACGAGCAGTACTTC CASSIPGIYEQYF
TRBJ2-1 TRBV6-5 . TRBD2 TGTGCCAACAGTTACTCTGCAGCGGGGGGGTACAATGAGCAGTTCTTC CANSYSAAGGYNEQFF
TRBJ2-1 TRBV6-8 few . TGTGCCAGCAGTTGGCAGGGTAACAATGAGCAGTTCTTC CASSWQGNNEQFF
TRBJ2-6 TRBV7-8 many . TGTGCCAGCAGCTTAGTTTTCGGCTCTGGGGCCAACGTCCTGACTTTC CASSLVFGSGANVLTF
TRBJ2-3 TRBV2 . TRBD2 TGTGCCAGCAGAGCGACTAGCGGCACTAGCACAGATACGCAGTATTTT CASRATSGTSTDTQYF
TRBJ1-2 TRBV12-3/TRBV12-4 . . TGTGCCAGCAGCCATTCAGGGACCGAAGCTAACTATGGCTACACCTTC CASSHSGTEANYGYTF
TRBJ2-3 TRBV4-3 . . TGCGCCAGCAGCCAAGTCCTTGCCGACACAGATACGCAGTATTTT CASSQVLADTDTQYF
TRBJ2-2 TRBV10-3 few . TGTGCCATCACCGAAACAGGGTTAGGCACCGGGGAGCTGTTTTTT CAITETGLGTGELFF
TRBJ2-3 TRBV19 . . TGTGCCAGTAGTCCCAATCATCTGGATACGCAGTATTTT CASSPNHLDTQYF
TRBJ2-3 TRBV4-1 . . TGCGCCAGCAGCCAAGATGCAAGCACCTGGACCACAGATACGCAGTATTTT CASSQDASTWTTDTQYF